Below are 2 T cell receptor beta chains sequenced from a single sample in a study of T cells in Graves' hyperthyroidism and ophthalmopathy (dated by TCRdb to about 2019). Libraries were made using multiplex PCR. Sequencing was performed on an Illumina HiSeq 2000. TCR beta CDR3 regions were amplified from RNA transcripts. A first-round RT-PCR of the TCR CDR3 used the HTBI primer set with the Qiagen OneStep RT-PCR kit. Using fastp at Q25 and MiXCR, TCRdb reprocessed the public reads and kept productive beta chains. Rows with one shared CDR3 protein collapse into an entry with the most common genes and DNA. A total of some 270,000 distinct CDR3 sequences appear in this sample, roughly 22% of them only once. About a third of the sample is in the top ten clones. The specimen sequenced was blood. Receptors were obtained from a woman in her thirties or forties with Graves' ophthalmopathy.

The V call is TRBV7-3, the J call TRBJ2-5; D is possibly TRBD1 or TRBD2 (5 bases each). This CDR3 is 13 amino acids long. Trimming removed 3 bases at V and 5 bases at J, with 10 bases between. From germline, CDR1 is SGHTA and CDR2 FQGTGA. The DNA for the CDR3 is TGTGCCAGCAGCTTGGGGACCAGGGAGACCCAGTACTTC. Translated: CASSLGTRETQYF.

This clonotype occurred many times. The chain couples TRBV15 to TRBJ1-2; 7 bases are a match to TRBD1. In germline, CDR1 is LNHNV, CDR2 YYDKDF (reference sequence). The CDR3 totals 12 residues. V was clipped by 7 bases and J by 8 bases; unmatched bases: 7. The CDR3 reads CATNRGRGGYTF. CDR3 DNA sequence: TGTGCCACCAACAGGGGAAGGGGGGGCTACACCTTC.